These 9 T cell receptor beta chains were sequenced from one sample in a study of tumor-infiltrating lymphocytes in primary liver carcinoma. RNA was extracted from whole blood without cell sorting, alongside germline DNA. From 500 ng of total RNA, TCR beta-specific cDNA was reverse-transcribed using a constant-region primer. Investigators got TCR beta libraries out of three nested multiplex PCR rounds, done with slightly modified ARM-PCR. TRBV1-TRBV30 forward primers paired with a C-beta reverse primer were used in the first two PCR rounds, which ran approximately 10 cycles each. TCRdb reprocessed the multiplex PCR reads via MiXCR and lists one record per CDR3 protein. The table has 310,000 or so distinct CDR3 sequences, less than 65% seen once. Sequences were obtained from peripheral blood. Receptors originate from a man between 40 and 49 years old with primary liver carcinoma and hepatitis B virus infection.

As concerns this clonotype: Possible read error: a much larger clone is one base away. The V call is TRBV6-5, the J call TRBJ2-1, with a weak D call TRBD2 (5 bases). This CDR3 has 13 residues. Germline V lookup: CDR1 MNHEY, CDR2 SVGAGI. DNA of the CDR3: TGTGCCAGCAGTCGGGGTCTTTACAATGAGCGGTTCTTC. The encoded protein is CASSRGLYNERFF.

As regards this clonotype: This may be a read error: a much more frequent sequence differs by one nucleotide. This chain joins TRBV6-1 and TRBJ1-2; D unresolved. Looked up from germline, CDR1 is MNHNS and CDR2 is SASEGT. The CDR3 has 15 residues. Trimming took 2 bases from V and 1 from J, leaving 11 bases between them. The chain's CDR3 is CASSELLNSNYGYTF. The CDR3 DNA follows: TGTGCCAGCAGTGAACTTCTGAACAGTAACTATGGCTACACCTTC.

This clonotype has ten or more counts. CDR3 sequence (DNA): TGTGCCAGCAGCTTCTCGCTGAACACTGAAGCTTTCTTT. Translated: CASSFSLNTEAFF. The chain recombines TRBV11-1 with TRBJ1-1; D is unclear. Germline CDR1 is SGHAT and CDR2 is FQDESV (reference sequence). V dropped 3 bases and J dropped 0 bases, with 5 bases sitting between them. The CDR3 is 13 residues long.

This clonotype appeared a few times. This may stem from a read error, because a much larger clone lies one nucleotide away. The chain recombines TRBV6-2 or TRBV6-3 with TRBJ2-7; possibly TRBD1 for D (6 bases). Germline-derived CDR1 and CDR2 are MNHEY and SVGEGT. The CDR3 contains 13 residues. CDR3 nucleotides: TGTGCCAGCAGCACTACAGGGTGGTACGAGCGGTACTTC. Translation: CASSTTGWYERYF.

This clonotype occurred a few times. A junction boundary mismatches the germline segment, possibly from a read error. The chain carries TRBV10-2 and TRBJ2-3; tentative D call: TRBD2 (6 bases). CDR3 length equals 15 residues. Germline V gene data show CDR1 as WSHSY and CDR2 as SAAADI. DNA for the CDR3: TGCGCCAGCAGCCACGACGGGACTCCCACAGATGCGCAGTATTTT. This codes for CASSHDGTPTDAQYF.

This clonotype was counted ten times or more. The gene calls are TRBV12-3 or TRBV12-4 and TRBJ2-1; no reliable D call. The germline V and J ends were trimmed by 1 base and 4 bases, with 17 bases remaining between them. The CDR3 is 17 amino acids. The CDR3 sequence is CASSLGRVFGSYNEQFF. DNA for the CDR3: TGTGCCAGCAGTTTAGGTAGGGTGTTCGGTTCTTACAATGAGCAGTTCTTC.

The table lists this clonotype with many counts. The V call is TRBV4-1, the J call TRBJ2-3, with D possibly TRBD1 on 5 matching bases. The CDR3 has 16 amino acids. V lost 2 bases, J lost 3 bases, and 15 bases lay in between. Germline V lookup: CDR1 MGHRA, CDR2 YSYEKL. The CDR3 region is CASSQLYDSSTDTQYF. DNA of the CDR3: TGCGCCAGCAGCCAACTTTATGACAGTTCGACAGATACGCAGTATTTT.

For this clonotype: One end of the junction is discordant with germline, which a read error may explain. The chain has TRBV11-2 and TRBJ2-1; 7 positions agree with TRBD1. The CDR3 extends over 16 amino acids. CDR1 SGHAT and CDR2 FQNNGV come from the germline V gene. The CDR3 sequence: CASSPGDRVDYNEQFF. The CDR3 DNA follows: TGTGCCAGCAGTCCGGGCGACAGGGTGGATTACAATGAGCAGTTCTTT.

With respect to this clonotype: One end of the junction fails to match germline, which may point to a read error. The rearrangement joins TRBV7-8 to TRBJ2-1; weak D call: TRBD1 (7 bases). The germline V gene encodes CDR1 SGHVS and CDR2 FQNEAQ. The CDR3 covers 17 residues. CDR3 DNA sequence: TGTGCCTGCAGCTTAGCGGTTAGCAGGGGGTCCTACAATGAGCAGTTCTTC. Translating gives CACSLAVSRGSYNEQFF.